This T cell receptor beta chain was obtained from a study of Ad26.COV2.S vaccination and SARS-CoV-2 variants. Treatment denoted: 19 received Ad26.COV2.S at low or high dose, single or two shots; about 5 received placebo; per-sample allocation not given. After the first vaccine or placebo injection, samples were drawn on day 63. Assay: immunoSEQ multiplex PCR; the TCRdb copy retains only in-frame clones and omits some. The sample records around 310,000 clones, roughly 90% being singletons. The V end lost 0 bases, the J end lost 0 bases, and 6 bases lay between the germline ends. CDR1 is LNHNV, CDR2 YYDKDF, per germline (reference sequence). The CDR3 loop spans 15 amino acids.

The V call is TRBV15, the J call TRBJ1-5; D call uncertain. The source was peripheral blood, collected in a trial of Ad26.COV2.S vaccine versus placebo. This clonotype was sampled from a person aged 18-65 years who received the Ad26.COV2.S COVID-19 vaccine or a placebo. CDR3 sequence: CATSRDKYSNQPQHF. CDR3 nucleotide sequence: TGTGCCACCAGCAGAGATAAATATAGCAATCAGCCCCAGCATTTT.